This T cell receptor beta chain was obtained from a study of spatial heterogeneity in lung cancer. Study-wide context: There were, on average, more than eight raw-read appearances for each unique TCR and UMI combination.

V dropped 6 bases and J dropped 6; count of bases not matched to a gene: 6. This CDR3 region has 14 residues. The germline V gene has CDR1 MNHNS and CDR2 SASEGT. The time point denotes: sample taken at primary tumor resection. Sequencing of whole RNA from tumor, nontumor lung or frozen PBMC involved no sorting. Samples were obtained from about 75 donors, all untreated early-stage non-small cell lung cancer patients. Every TCR cDNA molecule bore its own unique molecular identifier. One entry per CDR3 protein results from TCRdb running MiXCR on the 5' RACE reads. The sample includes about 48,000 distinct CDR3 sequences, approximately 5% of them seen just once. This clonotype was detected ten times or more.

Sequenced here: PBMCs, sampled at surgery. The origin of this receptor is a male donor with early-stage non-small cell lung cancer. The rearrangement joins TRBV6-1 to TRBJ1-5; TRBD1 agrees at 9 bases. DNA of the CDR3: TGTGCCAGCAGCCCGGCGACAGGGGGTCAGCCCCAGCATTTT. Its translation: CASSPATGGQPQHF.